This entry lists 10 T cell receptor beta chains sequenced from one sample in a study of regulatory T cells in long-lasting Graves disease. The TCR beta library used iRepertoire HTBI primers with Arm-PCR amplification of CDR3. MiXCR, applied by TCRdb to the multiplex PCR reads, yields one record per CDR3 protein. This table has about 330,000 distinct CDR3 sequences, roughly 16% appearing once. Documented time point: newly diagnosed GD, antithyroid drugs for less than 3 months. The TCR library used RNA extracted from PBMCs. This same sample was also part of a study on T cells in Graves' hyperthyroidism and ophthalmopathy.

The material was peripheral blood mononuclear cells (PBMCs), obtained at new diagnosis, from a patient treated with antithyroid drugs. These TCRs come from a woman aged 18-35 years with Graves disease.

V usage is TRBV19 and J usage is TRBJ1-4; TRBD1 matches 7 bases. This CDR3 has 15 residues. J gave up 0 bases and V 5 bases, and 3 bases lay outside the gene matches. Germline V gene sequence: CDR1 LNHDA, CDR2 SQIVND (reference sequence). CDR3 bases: TGTGCCAGTAGTGGGACAGCCGCAACTAATGAAAAACTGTTTTTT. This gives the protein CASSGTAATNEKLFF.

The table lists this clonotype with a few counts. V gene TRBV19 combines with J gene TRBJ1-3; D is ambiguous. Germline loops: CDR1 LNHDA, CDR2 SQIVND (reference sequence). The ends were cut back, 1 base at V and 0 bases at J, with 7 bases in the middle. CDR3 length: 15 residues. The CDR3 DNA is TGTGCCAGTAGTATAGGGCAAAGCTCTGGAAACACCATATATTTT. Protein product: CASSIGQSSGNTIYF. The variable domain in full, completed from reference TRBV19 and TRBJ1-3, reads DGGITQSPKYLFRKEGQNVTLSCEQNLNHDAMYWYRQDPGQGLRLIYYSQIVNDFQKGDIAEGYSVSREKKESFPLTVTSAQKNPTAFYLCASSIGQSSGNTIYFGEGSWLTVV.

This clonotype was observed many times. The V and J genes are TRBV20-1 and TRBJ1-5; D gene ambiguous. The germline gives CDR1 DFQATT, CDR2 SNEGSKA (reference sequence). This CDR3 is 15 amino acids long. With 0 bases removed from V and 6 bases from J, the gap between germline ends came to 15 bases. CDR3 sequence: CSARDLQESVQPQHF. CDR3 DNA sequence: TGCAGTGCTAGAGATCTTCAGGAATCGGTTCAGCCCCAGCATTTT.

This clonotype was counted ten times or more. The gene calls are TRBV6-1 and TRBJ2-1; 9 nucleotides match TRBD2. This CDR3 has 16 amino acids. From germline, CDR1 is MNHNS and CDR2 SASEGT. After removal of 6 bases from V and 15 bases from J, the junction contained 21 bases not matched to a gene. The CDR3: CASRLASGVFAPSAFF. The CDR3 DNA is TGTGCCAGCAGGCTCGCTAGCGGGGTTTTTGCCCCATCAGCGTTCTTC.

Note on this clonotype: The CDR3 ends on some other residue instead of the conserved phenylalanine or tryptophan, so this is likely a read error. CDR3: CASSFGGTVVANTEAFS. As DNA, the CDR3 is TGTGCCAGCAGTTTTGGGGGGACAGTGGTAGCGAACACTGAAGCTTTCTCT. The chain joins TRBV28 to TRBJ1-1, with 7 positions matching TRBD1. Unmatched junction bases numbered 11, after V lost 3 bases and J lost 1 base. CDR1 is MDHEN, CDR2 SYDVKM, per germline. This CDR3 has 17 residues.

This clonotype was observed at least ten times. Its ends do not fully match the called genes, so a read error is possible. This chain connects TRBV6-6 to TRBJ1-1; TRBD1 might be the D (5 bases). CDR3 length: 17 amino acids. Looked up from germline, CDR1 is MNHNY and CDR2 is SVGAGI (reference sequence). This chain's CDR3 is CASSYSFLGDANTEAFF. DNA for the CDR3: TGTGCCAGCAGTTACTCGTTTTTAGGGGATGCGAACACGGAAGCTTTCTTT.

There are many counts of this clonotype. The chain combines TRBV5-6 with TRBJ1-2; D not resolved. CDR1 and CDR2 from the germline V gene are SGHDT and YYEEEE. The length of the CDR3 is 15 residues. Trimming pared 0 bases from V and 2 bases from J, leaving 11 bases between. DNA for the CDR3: TGTGCCAGCAGCTTGGTAGGGAGGGAAAACTATGGCTACACCTTC. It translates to CASSLVGRENYGYTF.

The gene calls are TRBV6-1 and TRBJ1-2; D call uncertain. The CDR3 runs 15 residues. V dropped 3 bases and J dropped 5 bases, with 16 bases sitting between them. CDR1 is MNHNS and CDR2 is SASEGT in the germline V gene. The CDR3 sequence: CASSDYSSRIYGYTF. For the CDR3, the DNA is TGTGCCAGCAGTGACTACAGTTCCAGGATTTATGGCTACACCTTC.

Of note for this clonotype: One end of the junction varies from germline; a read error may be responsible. CDR3 sequence: CASSSLTGNTRYF. CDR3 sequence (DNA): TGTGCCAGCAGCTCATTGACTGGAAACACCAGATATTTT. The chain joins TRBV3-1 to TRBJ1-3; no definite D call. The CDR3 spans 13 residues. Germline lookup yields CDR1 LGHDT and CDR2 YNNKEL (reference sequence).

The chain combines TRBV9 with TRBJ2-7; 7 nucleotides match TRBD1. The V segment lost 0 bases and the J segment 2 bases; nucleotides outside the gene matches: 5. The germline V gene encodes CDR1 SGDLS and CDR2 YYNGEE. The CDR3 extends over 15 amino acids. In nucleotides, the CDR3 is TGTGCCAGCAGCGTAGGGGGACAGAGGACCTACGAGCAGTACTTC. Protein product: CASSVGGQRTYEQYF.